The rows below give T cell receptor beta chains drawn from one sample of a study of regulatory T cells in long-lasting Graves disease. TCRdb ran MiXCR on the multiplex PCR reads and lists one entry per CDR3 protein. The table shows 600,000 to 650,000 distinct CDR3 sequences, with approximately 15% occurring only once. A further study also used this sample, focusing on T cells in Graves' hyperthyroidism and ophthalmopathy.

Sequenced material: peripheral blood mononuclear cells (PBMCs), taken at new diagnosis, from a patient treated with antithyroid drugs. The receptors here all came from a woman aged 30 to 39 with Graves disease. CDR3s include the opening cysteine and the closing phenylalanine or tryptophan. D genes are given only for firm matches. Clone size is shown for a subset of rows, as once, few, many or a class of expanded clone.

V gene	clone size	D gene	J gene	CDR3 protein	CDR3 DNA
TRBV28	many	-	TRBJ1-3	CASSLPAGSGNTIYF	TGTGCCAGCAGTTTGCCCGCAGGGTCTGGAAACACCATATATTTT
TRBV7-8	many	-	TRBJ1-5	CASSLLGVYSNQPQHF	TGTGCCAGCAGCTTACTTGGGGTCTATAGCAATCAGCCCCAGCATTTT
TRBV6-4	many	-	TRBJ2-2	CASSDSETTGELFF	TGTGCCAGCAGTGACTCGGAAACCACCGGGGAGCTGTTTTTT
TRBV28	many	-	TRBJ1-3	CASRTPVRGNTIYF	TGTGCCAGCAGGACCCCTGTCCGGGGAAACACCATATATTTT
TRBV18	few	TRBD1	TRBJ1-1	CASTNEDRGPLVNTEAFF	TGTGCCAGCACAAACGAGGACAGGGGGCCACTGGTGAACACTGAAGCTTTCTTT
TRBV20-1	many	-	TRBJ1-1	CSAHHVRDTEAFF	TGCAGTGCTCATCACGTAAGGGACACTGAAGCTTTCTTT
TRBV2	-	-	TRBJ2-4	CASSEGRVFQYF	TGTGCCAGCAGTGAGGGGCGAGTATTTCAGTACTTC
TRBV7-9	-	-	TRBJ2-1	CASSLDTLTPYNEQFF	TGTGCCAGCAGCTTAGATACCCTGACCCCTTACAATGAGCAGTTCTTC
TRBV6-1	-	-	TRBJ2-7	CASRTPSSYEQYF	TGTGCCAGCCGGACTCCGAGCTCCTACGAGCAGTACTTC
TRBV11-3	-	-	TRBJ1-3	CASSPGRVSTGNTIYF	TGTGCCAGCAGCCCAGGTCGGGTTTCAACTGGAAACACCATATATTTT
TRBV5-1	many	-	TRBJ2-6	CATATDSVSSGANVLTF	TGCGCCACCGCAACGGACAGCGTAAGCTCTGGGGCCAACGTCCTGACTTTC
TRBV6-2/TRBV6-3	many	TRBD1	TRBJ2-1	CASGDRPTGDYNEQFF	TGTGCCAGCGGGGACCGCCCGACAGGGGATTACAATGAGCAGTTCTTC
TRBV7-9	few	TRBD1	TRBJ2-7	CASSTPQGGKTYEQYF	TGTGCCAGCAGCACCCCACAGGGGGGAAAGACCTACGAGCAGTACTTC
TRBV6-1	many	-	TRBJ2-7	CASSQLWEGPYEQYF	TGTGCCAGCAGTCAGCTATGGGAAGGTCCCTACGAGCAGTACTTC
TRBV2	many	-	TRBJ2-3	CASRFVGTDTQYF	TGTGCCAGCCGATTTGTTGGCACAGATACGCAGTATTTT
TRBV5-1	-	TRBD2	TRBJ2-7	CASSLTAGDPYEQYF	TGCGCCAGCAGCTTGACGGCGGGAGACCCCTACGAGCAGTACTTC
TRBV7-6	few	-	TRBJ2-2	CASSVGSMTRNTGELFF	TGTGCCAGCAGCGTCGGTTCGATGACTCGGAACACCGGGGAGCTGTTTTTT
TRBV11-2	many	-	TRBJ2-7	CASSPHGSSYEQYF	TGTGCCAGCAGTCCCCACGGAAGTTCCTACGAGCAGTACTTC
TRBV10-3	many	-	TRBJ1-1	CAIVGGFGMNTEAFF	TGTGCCATCGTAGGGGGTTTTGGGATGAACACTGAAGCTTTCTTT
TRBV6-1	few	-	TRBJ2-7	CASQPFSVHEQYF	TGTGCCAGCCAGCCCTTCTCGGTCCACGAGCAGTACTTC
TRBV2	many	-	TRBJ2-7	CASGIAEGGYEQYF	TGTGCCAGCGGCATAGCCGAGGGGGGCTACGAGCAGTACTTC
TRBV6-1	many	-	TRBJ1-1	CAILSGWGTEAFF	TGTGCCATCCTCTCGGGATGGGGCACTGAAGCTTTCTTT
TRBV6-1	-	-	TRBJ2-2	CASTVRAVNTGELFF	TGTGCCAGCACGGTGAGAGCTGTGAACACCGGGGAGCTGTTTTTT
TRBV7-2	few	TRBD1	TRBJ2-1	CASSEQGVYNEQFF	TGTGCCAGCAGCGAGCAGGGGGTCTACAATGAGCAGTTCTTC
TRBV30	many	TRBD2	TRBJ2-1	CAWRSGGSAYNEQFF	TGTGCCTGGAGGTCGGGCGGGAGTGCCTACAATGAGCAGTTCTTC
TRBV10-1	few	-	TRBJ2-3	CASSGLLLTDTQYF	TGCGCCAGCAGTGGACTTTTACTCACAGATACGCAGTATTTT
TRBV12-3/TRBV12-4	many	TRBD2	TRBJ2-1	CASSLRAGGEQFF	TGTGCCAGCAGTTTACGAGCGGGGGGCGAGCAGTTCTTC
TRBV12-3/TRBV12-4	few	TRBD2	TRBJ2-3	CASSSASGDTQYF	TGTGCCAGCAGTTCTGCTAGCGGAGATACGCAGTATTTT
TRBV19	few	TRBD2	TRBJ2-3	CATRGLAVSTDTQYF	TGTGCCACCCGGGGACTAGCGGTGAGCACAGATACGCAGTATTTT
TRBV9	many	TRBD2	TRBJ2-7	CASSVLPGGPGEQYF	TGTGCCAGCAGCGTATTGCCGGGAGGGCCTGGCGAGCAGTACTTC
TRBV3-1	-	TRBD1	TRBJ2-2	CASSRITGGGGELFF	TGTGCCAGCAGCCGTATAACAGGGGGCGGAGGGGAGCTGTTTTTT
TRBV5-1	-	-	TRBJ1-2	CASSLGLGGPGYGYTF	TGCGCCAGCAGCTTGGGTTTGGGGGGTCCCGGCTATGGCTACACCTTC
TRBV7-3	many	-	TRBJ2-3	CASSADISTDTQYF	TGTGCCAGCAGCGCAGACATTAGCACAGATACGCAGTATTTT
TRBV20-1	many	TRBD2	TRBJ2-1	CSAPISGGGGNEQFF	TGCAGTGCTCCCATTTCGGGAGGGGGGGGCAATGAGCAGTTCTTC
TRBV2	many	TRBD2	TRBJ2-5	CASRRGLAGGQETQYF	TGTGCCAGCAGAAGGGGATTAGCGGGAGGACAAGAGACCCAGTACTTC
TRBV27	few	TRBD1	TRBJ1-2	CASSLRGGAFGYTF	TGTGCCAGCAGTTTACGAGGGGGCGCTTTTGGCTACACCTTC
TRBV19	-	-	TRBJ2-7	CASRNTGKTYEQYF	TGTGCCAGTAGGAATACCGGGAAAACCTACGAGCAGTACTTC
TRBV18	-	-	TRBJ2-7	CASSQQGDSSYEQYF	TGTGCCAGCTCACAACAGGGTGATAGCTCCTACGAGCAGTACTTC
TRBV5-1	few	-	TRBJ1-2	CASSWEGQLYGYTF	TGCGCCAGCAGCTGGGAAGGACAGCTCTATGGCTACACCTTC
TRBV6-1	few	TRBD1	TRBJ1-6	CASSERQGNSPLHF	TGTGCCAGCAGTGAGCGACAGGGCAATTCACCCCTCCACTTT
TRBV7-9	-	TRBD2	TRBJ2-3	CASSFKSGRAGIDMQYF	TGTGCCAGCAGCTTCAAAAGCGGGAGGGCCGGGATAGATATGCAGTATTTT
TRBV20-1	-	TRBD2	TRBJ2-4	CSTVGRLAGGIQYF	TGCAGTACCGTCGGGAGGCTAGCGGGAGGAATTCAGTACTTC
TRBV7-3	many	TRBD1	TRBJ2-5	CASSQTGPETQYF	TGTGCCAGCAGCCAGACAGGGCCGGAGACCCAGTACTTC
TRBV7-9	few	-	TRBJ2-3	CASSLAGALDTQYF	TGTGCCAGCAGCTTAGCTGGAGCCCTAGATACGCAGTATTTT
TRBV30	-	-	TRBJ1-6	CAWSSNGGFGSPLHF	TGTGCCTGGAGCTCAAACGGGGGTTTCGGTTCACCCCTCCACTTT
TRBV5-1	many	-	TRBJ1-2	CASSADDSYGYTF	TGCGCCAGCAGCGCCGACGACAGCTATGGCTACACCTTC
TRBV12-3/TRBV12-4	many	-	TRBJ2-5	CASSQPRRRETQYF	TGTGCCAGCAGTCAACCCCGACGGAGAGAGACCCAGTACTTC
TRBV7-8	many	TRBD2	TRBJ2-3	CASSLSLRELGTDTQYF	TGTGCCAGCAGCTTAAGTCTGCGGGAGCTTGGGACAGATACGCAGTATTTT